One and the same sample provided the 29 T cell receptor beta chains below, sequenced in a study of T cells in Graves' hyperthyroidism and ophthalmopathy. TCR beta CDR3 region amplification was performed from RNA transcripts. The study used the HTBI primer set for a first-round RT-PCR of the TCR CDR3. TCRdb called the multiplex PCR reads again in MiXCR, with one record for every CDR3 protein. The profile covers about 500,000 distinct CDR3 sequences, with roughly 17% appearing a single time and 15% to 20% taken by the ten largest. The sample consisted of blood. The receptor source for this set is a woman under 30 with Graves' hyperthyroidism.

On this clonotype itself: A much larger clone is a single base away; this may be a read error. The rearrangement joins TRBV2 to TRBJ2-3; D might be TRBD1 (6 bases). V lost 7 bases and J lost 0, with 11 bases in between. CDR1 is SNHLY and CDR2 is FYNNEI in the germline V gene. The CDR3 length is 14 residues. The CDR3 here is CASTAQGSTDTQYF. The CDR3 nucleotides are TGTGCCAGCACTGCACAGGGTAGCACAGATACGCAGTATTTT. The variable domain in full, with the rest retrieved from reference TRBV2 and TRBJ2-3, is EPEVTQTPSHQVTQMGQEVILRCVPISNHLYFYWYRQILGQKVEFLVSFYNNEISEKSEIFDDQFSVERPDGSNFTLKIRSTKLEDSAMYFCASTAQGSTDTQYFGPGTRLTVL.

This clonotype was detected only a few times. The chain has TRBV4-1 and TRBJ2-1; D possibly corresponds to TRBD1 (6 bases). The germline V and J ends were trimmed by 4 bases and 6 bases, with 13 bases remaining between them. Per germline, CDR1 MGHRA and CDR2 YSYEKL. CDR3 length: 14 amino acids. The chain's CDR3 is CASSLRRGGNEQFF. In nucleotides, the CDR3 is TGCGCCAGCAGCCTGAGAAGAGGGGGCAATGAGCAGTTCTTC.

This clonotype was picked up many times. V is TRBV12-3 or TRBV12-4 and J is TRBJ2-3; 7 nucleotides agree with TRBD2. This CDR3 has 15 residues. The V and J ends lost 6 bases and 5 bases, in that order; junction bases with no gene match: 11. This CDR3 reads CASSPPLRERDTQYF. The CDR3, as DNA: TGTGCCAGCAGCCCCCCATTGCGGGAGCGAGATACGCAGTATTTT.

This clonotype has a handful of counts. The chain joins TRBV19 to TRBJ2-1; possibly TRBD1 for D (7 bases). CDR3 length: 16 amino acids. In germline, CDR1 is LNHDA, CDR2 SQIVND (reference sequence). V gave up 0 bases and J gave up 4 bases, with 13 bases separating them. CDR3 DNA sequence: TGTGCCAGTAGTATAGACCCAGGGGGGCCATACAATGAGCAGTTCTTC. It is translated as CASSIDPGGPYNEQFF.

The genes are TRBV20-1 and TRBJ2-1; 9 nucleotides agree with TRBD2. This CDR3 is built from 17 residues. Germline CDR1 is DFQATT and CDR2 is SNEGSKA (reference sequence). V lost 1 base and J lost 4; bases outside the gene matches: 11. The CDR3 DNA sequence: TGCAGTGCTAGAGCCTTTAGGACTAGCGACACATACAATGAGCAGTTCTTC. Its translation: CSARAFRTSDTYNEQFF.

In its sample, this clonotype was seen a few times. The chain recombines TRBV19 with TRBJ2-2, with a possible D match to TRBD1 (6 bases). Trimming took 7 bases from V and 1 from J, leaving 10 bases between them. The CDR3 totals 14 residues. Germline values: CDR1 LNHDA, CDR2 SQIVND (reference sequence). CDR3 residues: CASTPGQNTGELFF. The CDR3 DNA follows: TGTGCCAGTACCCCGGGACAGAACACCGGGGAGCTGTTTTTT. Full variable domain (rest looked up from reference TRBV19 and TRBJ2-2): DGGITQSPKYLFRKEGQNVTLSCEQNLNHDAMYWYRQDPGQGLRLIYYSQIVNDFQKGDIAEGYSVSREKKESFPLTVTSAQKNPTAFYLCASTPGQNTGELFFGEGSRLTVL.

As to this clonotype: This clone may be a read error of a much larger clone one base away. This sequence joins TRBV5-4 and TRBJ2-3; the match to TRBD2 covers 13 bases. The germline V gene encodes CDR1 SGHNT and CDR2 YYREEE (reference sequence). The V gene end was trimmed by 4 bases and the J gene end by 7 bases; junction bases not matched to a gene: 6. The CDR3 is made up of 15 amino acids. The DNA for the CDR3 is TGTGCCAGCAGCCTTGGGACTAGCGGGGAGAATACGCAGTATTTT. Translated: CASSLGTSGENTQYF.

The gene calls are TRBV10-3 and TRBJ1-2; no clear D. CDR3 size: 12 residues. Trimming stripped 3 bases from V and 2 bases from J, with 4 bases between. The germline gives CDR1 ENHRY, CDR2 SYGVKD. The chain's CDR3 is CAISEGNYGYTF. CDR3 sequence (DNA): TGTGCCATCAGTGAAGGGAACTATGGCTACACCTTC.

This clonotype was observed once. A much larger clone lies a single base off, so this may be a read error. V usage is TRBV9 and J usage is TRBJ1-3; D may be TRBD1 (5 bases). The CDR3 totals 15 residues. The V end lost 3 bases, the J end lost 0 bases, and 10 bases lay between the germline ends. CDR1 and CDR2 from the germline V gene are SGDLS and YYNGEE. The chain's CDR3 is CASSAGGGSGNTIYF. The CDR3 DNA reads TGTGCCAGCAGCGCAGGCGGGGGCTCTGGAAACACCATATATTTT.

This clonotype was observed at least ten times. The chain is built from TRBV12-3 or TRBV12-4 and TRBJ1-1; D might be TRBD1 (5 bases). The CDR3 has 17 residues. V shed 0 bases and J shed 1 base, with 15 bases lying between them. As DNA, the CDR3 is TGTGCCAGCAGTTTAGCGCATTGGGGGGTGGCGAACACTGAAGCTTTCTTT. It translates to CASSLAHWGVANTEAFF.

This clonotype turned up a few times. The CDR3 region has the DNA TGCGCCAGCGGGGGGACTAGCGGGATCACAGATACGCAGTATTTT. It translates to CASGGTSGITDTQYF. The chain carries TRBV10-1 and TRBJ2-3; 13 bases match TRBD2. From germline, CDR1 is WNHNN and CDR2 SYGVQD (reference sequence). The CDR3 totals 15 residues. J gave up 2 bases and V 8 bases, and 4 bases lay outside the gene matches.

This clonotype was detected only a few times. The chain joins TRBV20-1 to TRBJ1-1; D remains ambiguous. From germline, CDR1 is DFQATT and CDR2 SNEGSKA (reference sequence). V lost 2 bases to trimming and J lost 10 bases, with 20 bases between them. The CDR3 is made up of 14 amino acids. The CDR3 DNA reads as TGCAGTGCTAGACTAGGACTCTCCCAACGGCGAGCTTTCTTT. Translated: CSARLGLSQRRAFF.

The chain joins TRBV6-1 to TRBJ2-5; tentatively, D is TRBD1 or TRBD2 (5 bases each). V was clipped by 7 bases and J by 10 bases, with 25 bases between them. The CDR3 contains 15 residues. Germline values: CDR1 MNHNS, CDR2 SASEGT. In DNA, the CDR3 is TGTGCCAGCACCAGATATAGTGGGGATTGGGGGATCCAGTACTTC. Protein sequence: CASTRYSGDWGIQYF.

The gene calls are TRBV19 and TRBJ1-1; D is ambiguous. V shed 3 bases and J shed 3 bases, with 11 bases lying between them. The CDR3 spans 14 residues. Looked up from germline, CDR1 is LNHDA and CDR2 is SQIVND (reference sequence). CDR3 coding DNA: TGTGCCAGTAGTATTGGGTTGAGGGACACTGAAGCTTTCTTT. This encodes CASSIGLRDTEAFF.

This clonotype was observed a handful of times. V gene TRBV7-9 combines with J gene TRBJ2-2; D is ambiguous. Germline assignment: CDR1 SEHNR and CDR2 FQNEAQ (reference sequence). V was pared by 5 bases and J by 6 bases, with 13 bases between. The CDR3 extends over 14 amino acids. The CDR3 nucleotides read TGTGCCAGCAGCAAGACCGCTACCGCCGGGGAGCTGTTTTTT. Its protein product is CASSKTATAGELFF.

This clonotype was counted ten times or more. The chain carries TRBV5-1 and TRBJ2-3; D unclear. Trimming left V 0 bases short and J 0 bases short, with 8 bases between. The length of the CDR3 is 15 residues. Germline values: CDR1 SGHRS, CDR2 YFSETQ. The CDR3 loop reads CASSLEAVSTDTQYF. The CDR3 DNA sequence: TGCGCCAGCAGCTTGGAGGCCGTTAGCACAGATACGCAGTATTTT.

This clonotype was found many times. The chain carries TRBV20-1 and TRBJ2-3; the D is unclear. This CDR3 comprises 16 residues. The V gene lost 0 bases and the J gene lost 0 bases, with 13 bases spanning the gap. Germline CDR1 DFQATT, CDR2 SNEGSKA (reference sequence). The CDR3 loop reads CSARDPARRSTDTQYF. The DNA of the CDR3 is TGCAGTGCTAGAGATCCTGCTAGAAGGAGCACAGATACGCAGTATTTT.

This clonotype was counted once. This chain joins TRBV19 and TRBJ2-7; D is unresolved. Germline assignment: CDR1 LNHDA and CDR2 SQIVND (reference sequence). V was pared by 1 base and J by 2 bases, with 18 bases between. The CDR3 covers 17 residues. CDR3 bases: TGTGCCAGTAGTATAGGCGGAGCCCGGCTTGGCACCTACGAGCAGTACTTC. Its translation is CASSIGGARLGTYEQYF.

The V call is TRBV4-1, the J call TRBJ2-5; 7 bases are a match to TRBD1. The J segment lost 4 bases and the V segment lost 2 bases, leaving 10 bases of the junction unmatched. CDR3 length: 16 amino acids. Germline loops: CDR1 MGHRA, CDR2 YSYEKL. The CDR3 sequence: CASSQWDSRGTETQYF. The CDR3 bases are TGCGCCAGCAGCCAATGGGACAGTCGTGGGACAGAGACCCAGTACTTC.

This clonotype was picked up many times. CDR3 residues: CASSLTGTSVYNEQFF. In DNA form, the CDR3 reads TGCGCCAGCAGCTTAACCGGGACTAGCGTTTACAATGAGCAGTTCTTC. The gene calls are TRBV5-1 and TRBJ2-1; 10 bases map to TRBD2. This CDR3 has 16 residues. Germline V CDR1 and CDR2: SGHRS, YFSETQ. The trim removed 2 bases at V and 4 bases at J, leaving 6 bases unmatched. The variable domain in full, completed from reference TRBV5-1 and TRBJ2-1, reads KAGVTQTPRYLIKTRGQQVTLSCSPISGHRSVSWYQQTPGQGLQFLFEYFSETQRNKGNFPGRFSGRQFSNSRSEMNVSTLELGDSALYLCASSLTGTSVYNEQFFGPGTRLTVL.

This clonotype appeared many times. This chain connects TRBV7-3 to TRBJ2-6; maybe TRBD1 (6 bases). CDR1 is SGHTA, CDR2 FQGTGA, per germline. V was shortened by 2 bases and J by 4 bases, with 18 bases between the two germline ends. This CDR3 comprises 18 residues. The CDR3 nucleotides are TGTGCCAGCAGCTTACGGCCGTCAGGGGCCATGGGGGCCAACGTCCTGACTTTC. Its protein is CASSLRPSGAMGANVLTF.

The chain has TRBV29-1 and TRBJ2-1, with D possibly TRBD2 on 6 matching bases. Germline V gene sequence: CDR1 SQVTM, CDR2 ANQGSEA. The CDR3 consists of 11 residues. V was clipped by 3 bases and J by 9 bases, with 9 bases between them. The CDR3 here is CSVERGTEQFF. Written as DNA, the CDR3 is TGCAGCGTTGAGCGGGGCACTGAGCAGTTCTTC.

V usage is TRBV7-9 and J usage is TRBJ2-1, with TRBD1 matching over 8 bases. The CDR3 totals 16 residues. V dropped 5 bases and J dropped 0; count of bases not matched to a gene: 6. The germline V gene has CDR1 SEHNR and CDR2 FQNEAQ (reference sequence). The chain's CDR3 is CASSLRQGPSYNEQFF. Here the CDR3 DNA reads TGTGCCAGCAGCCTACGACAGGGGCCCTCCTACAATGAGCAGTTCTTC.

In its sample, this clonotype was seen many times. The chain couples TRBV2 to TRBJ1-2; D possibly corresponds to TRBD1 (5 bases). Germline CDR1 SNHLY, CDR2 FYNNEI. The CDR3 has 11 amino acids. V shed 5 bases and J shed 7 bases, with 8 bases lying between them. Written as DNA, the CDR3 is TGTGCCAGCAGTACAGGCGGTGGCTACACCTTC. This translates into CASSTGGGYTF.

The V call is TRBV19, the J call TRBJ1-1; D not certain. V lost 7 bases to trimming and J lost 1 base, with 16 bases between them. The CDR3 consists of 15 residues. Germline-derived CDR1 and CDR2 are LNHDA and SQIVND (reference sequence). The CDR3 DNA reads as TGTGCCAGTAATGTTGGATATCTCGCGAACACTGAAGCTTTCTTT. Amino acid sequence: CASNVGYLANTEAFF.

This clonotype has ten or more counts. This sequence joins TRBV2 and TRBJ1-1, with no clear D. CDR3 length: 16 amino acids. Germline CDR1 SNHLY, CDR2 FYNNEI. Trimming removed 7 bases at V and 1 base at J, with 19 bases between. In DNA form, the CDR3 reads TGTGCCAGCAACGAGGACGGCCTCTTTGCGAACACTGAAGCTTTCTTT. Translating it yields CASNEDGLFANTEAFF.

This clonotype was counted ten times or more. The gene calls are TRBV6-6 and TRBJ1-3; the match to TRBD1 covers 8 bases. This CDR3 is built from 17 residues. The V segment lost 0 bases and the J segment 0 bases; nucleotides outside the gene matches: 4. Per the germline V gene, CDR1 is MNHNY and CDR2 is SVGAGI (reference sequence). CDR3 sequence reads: CASSYSGQGSSGNTIYF. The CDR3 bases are TGTGCCAGCAGTTACTCCGGACAGGGAAGCTCTGGAAACACCATATATTTT.

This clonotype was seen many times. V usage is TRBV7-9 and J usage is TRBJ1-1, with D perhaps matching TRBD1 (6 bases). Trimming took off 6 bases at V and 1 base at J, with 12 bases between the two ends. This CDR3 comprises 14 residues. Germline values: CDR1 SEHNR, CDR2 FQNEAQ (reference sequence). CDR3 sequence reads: CASRPGGRNTEAFF. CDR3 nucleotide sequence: TGTGCCAGCAGGCCGGGGGGCAGGAACACTGAAGCTTTCTTT.

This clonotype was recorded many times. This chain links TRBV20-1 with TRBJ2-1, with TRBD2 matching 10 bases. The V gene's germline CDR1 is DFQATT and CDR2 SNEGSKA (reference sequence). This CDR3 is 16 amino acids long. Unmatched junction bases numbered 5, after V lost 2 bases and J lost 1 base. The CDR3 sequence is CSARPYSGRSYNEQFF. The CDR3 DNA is TGCAGTGCTAGACCTTATAGCGGGAGGTCCTACAATGAGCAGTTCTTC.